The TCR beta chain under discussion was sequenced for a study of T cell responses to AZD1222 COVID-19 vaccine. Study-wide results and caveats: Only 5 or 6 people who got AZD1222 tested seropositive at baseline.

Trimming left V 3 bases short and J 4 bases short, with 14 bases between. The CDR3 loop spans 15 amino acids. Germline loops: CDR1 SGHTA, CDR2 FQGTGA. Profiling relied on immunoSEQ multiplex PCR, and the TCRdb table lists in-frame clones only, not all of them. The sample lists approximately 90,000 clones; roughly 90% were seen once. Remarks on this clone: Its target is unknown.

The chain joins TRBV7-3 to TRBJ2-3, with D possibly being TRBD1 (6 bases). The sample consisted of peripheral blood, taken 28 days after the second AZD1222 dose. The receptor's source is an adult who received the AZD1222 COVID-19 vaccine. The CDR3 region is CASSFRRGSSDTQYF. In DNA form, the CDR3 reads TGTGCCAGCAGCTTCCGAAGGGGGAGTTCAGATACGCAGTATTTT.